This T cell receptor beta chain was observed in a study of long-term antiretroviral therapy in people with HIV. Findings of the study overall: Pre-ART expanded clones dominated the repertoire at every time point. No data on ART adherence, viral resistance or therapy changes.

The germline V gene has CDR1 SEHNR and CDR2 FQNEAQ (reference sequence). V shed 5 bases and J shed 2 bases, with 13 bases lying between them. The CDR3 consists of 14 residues. Only a few counts were recorded for this clone. Its matching antigen is unknown. The libraries were made with immunoSEQ v3.0 at survey level. This table comes from immunoSEQ multiplex PCR, and its TCRdb copy is limited to in-frame clones, with some not included. The sample lists around 20,000 clones, about four fifths occurring once. The TCR sequence derives from a man younger than 35 with HIV. The chain is built from TRBV7-9 and TRBJ2-7; TRBD1 might be the D (6 bases). This specimen consisted of unsorted PBMCs, obtained at the start of antiretroviral therapy, before treatment. In nucleotides, the CDR3 is TGTGCCAGCAGCGCCAAAGACAGGCCCTACGAGCAGTACTTC. This codes for CASSAKDRPYEQYF.